Shown below are 26 T cell receptor beta chains from a single sample sequenced in a study of T cell responses to AZD1222 COVID-19 vaccine. Profiling relied on immunoSEQ multiplex PCR, and the TCRdb table lists in-frame clones only, not all of them. The profile shows more than 100,000 clones, about nine tenths of them singletons. The material sequenced was peripheral blood, taken on day 0 of AZD1222 vaccination. These receptor sequences come from an adult in good health.

V is TRBV21-1 and J is TRBJ1-6; the table's D call of TRBD1 was not tested on the DNA. TRBV21-1 is a known pseudogene. This CDR3 contains 14 residues. As DNA, the CDR3 is TGTGCCAGCAGCAACCGGGACAGGGGTTCACCCCTCCACTTT. This encodes CASSNRDRGSPLHF.

In DNA form, the CDR3 reads TGTGCCAGTAGTATAAAGACTAGCGGGAGCACAGATACGCAGTATTTT. Protein product: CASSIKTSGSTDTQYF. The chain carries TRBV19 and TRBJ2-3; 10 bases are a match to TRBD2. The length of the CDR3 is 16 residues. Germline V CDR1 and CDR2: LNHDA, SQIVND (reference sequence). Trimming took 2 bases from V and 0 from J; bases not matched to a gene: 2.

The chain is built from TRBV7-9 and TRBJ2-2, with a tentative D call TRBD2 (5 bases). Looked up from germline, CDR1 is SEHNR and CDR2 is FQNEAQ (reference sequence). Between the trimmed V and J ends, which lost 0 bases and 0 bases, there was a span of 11 bases. The CDR3 consists of 17 residues. CDR3 in amino acids: CASSLAREFANTGELFF. The CDR3, as DNA: TGTGCCAGCAGCTTAGCAAGGGAGTTCGCGAACACCGGGGAGCTGTTTTTT.

The rearrangement uses TRBV7-2 and TRBJ2-6; D is unresolved. CDR3 size: 18 residues. V lost 4 bases and J lost 1, with 17 bases in between. The V gene's germline CDR1 is SGHTA and CDR2 FQGNSA. The CDR3 spells CASSSEGPGGSGANVLTF. The CDR3 DNA follows: TGTGCCAGCAGCTCAGAAGGACCTGGTGGGTCTGGGGCCAACGTCCTGACTTTC.

This chain links TRBV14 with TRBJ2-5; D is uncertain. CDR3 length: 13 residues. CDR1 is SGHDN, CDR2 FVKESK, per germline. Trimming took off 0 bases at V and 4 bases at J, with 6 bases between the two ends. In DNA, the CDR3 is TGTGCCAGCAGCCAAGATCGGTTAGAGACCCAGTACTTC. Amino acid sequence: CASSQDRLETQYF.

On this clone itself: The identical CDR3 is also encoded by other nucleotide sequences in the sample. The rearrangement uses TRBV27 and TRBJ2-3; D is perhaps TRBD1 (5 bases). Trimming pared 2 bases from V and 7 bases from J, leaving 16 bases between. CDR3 length: 15 amino acids. CDR1 and CDR2 (germline): MNHEY, SMNVEV (reference sequence). The CDR3 DNA reads as TGTGCCAGCAGTTTAACGCAGGGATCCACGAATACGCAGTATTTT. Protein product: CASSLTQGSTNTQYF.

CDR3 loop: CASSNQTGAGNTIYF. The CDR3 nucleotides read TGTGCCAGCAGCAACCAAACAGGGGCCGGAAACACCATATATTTT. The chain combines TRBV21-1 with TRBJ1-3; the table names TRBD1, a call not compared with the DNA. TRBV21-1 is a documented pseudogene. This CDR3 region has 15 residues.

J is TRBJ2-7 and V is TRBV5-6; possibly TRBD1 for D (5 bases). V gave up 3 bases and J gave up 3 bases, with 10 bases separating them. From germline, CDR1 is SGHDT and CDR2 YYEEEE. CDR3 length: 13 residues. The CDR3 sequence is CASSSTVFYEQYF. The CDR3 DNA is TGTGCCAGCAGCTCGACAGTTTTCTACGAGCAGTACTTC.

This chain links TRBV6-5 with TRBJ1-5; TRBD1 might be the D (5 bases). The germline gives CDR1 MNHEY, CDR2 SVGAGI. The CDR3 is made up of 12 amino acids. With 8 bases removed from V and 5 bases from J, the gap between germline ends came to 10 bases. CDR3 DNA sequence: TGTGCCAGCCAAAGGGGCGATCAGCCCCAGCATTTT. Amino acids: CASQRGDQPQHF.

This chain joins TRBV19 and TRBJ2-7; tentative D call: TRBD2 (6 bases). Per the germline V gene, CDR1 is LNHDA and CDR2 is SQIVND (reference sequence). The CDR3 is 17 residues long. Trimming left V 3 bases short and J 1 base short, with 19 bases between. DNA for the CDR3: TGTGCCAGTAGTATTGGATTCTTTAGCGGAGTGTCCTACGAGCAGTACTTC. Amino acids: CASSIGFFSGVSYEQYF.

V and J are TRBV3-1 (or the pseudogene TRBV3-2) and TRBJ1-6, with a tentative D call TRBD1 (5 bases). There are 16 residues in the CDR3. The germline V gene has CDR1 LGHDT and CDR2 YNNKEL (reference sequence). The germline V and J ends were trimmed by 1 base and 7 bases, with 14 bases remaining between them. The CDR3 DNA reads TGTGCCAGCAGCCAAGTATGGCAGGGAGGCAATTCACCCCTCCACTTT. Residues: CASSQVWQGGNSPLHF.

The V and J genes are TRBV19 and TRBJ2-2; a possible D gene is TRBD2 (6 bases). V was clipped by 1 base and J by 4 bases, with 13 bases between them. CDR3 size: 16 residues. Germline CDR1 reads LNHDA; CDR2 reads SQIVND (reference sequence). CDR3 in amino acids: CASSIALGLATGELFF. DNA for the CDR3: TGTGCCAGTAGTATAGCCCTGGGACTTGCCACCGGGGAGCTGTTTTTT.

The chain has TRBV6-5 and TRBJ1-2; 7 bases are shared with TRBD1. Germline trimming cut 4 bases from V and 4 bases from J; bases unmatched to any gene: 3. The CDR3 is made up of 13 amino acids. Germline loops: CDR1 MNHEY, CDR2 SVGAGI. The CDR3 sequence is CASSFGTAYGYTF. CDR3 coding DNA: TGTGCCAGCAGTTTCGGGACAGCCTATGGCTACACCTTC.

The chain uses TRBV7-2 and TRBJ1-3; D is ambiguous. The germline gives CDR1 SGHTA, CDR2 FQGNSA. The V gene lost 3 bases and the J gene lost 4 bases, with 13 bases spanning the gap. The CDR3 sequence is 15 residues long. In DNA, the CDR3 is TGTGCCAGCAGCTTCCAGAGCACGTTAGGAAACACCATATATTTT. It translates to CASSFQSTLGNTIYF.

The chain joins TRBV27 to TRBJ2-5; D is undetermined. Trimming took 3 bases from V and 7 from J, leaving 12 bases between them. Germline assignment: CDR1 MNHEY and CDR2 SMNVEV (reference sequence). CDR3 size: 13 residues. The chain's CDR3 is CASSFRSMGTQYF. The CDR3 region has the DNA TGTGCCAGCAGTTTTAGGAGTATGGGGACCCAGTACTTC.

The chain uses TRBV19 and TRBJ1-5, with TRBD1 as a possible D gene (6 bases). V dropped 5 bases and J dropped 4 bases, with 9 bases sitting between them. The CDR3 has 13 residues. Germline CDR1 is LNHDA and CDR2 is SQIVND (reference sequence). The CDR3 sequence: CASSPGANQPQHF. The CDR3 region has the DNA TGTGCCAGTAGTCCGGGGGCTAATCAGCCCCAGCATTTT. Based on the CDR3 plus reference TRBV19 and TRBJ1-5, the full variable domain is DGGITQSPKYLFRKEGQNVTLSCEQNLNHDAMYWYRQDPGQGLRLIYYSQIVNDFQKGDIAEGYSVSREKKESFPLTVTSAQKNPTAFYLCASSPGANQPQHFGDGTRLSIL.

The chain recombines TRBV4-1 with TRBJ2-1; D could derive from TRBD1 or TRBD2 (5 bases each). V shed 3 bases and J shed 5 bases, with 8 bases lying between them. The CDR3 sequence is 13 residues long. CDR1 is MGHRA, CDR2 YSYEKL, per germline. CDR3 protein: CASSHGAHNEQFF. In DNA form, the CDR3 reads TGCGCCAGCAGCCACGGGGCCCACAATGAGCAGTTCTTC.

The rearrangement uses TRBV2 and TRBJ2-7; possible D gene TRBD1, 6 bases. Per the germline V gene, CDR1 is SNHLY and CDR2 is FYNNEI. V lost 9 bases and J 4 bases, leaving 13 bases between the germline ends. This CDR3 spans 12 amino acids. CDR3 nucleotides: TGTGCCAGTTCCAGGGGCGGGTACGAGCAGTACTTC. This sequence encodes CASSRGGYEQYF. The full variable domain, completed using reference TRBV2 and TRBJ2-7, is EPEVTQTPSHQVTQMGQEVILRCVPISNHLYFYWYRQILGQKVEFLVSFYNNEISEKSEIFDDQFSVERPDGSNFTLKIRSTKLEDSAMYFCASSRGGYEQYFGPGTRLTVT.

In this sample, this clone turned up a few times. The chain recombines TRBV5-1 with TRBJ2-5; D gene uncertain. The CDR3 extends over 14 amino acids. Germline CDR1 and CDR2: SGHRS and YFSETQ. V shed 0 bases and J shed 5 bases, with 11 bases lying between them. This CDR3 is CASSLGLLGETQYF. CDR3 coding DNA: TGCGCCAGCAGCTTGGGGCTCTTGGGGGAGACCCAGTACTTC.

This chain links TRBV30 with TRBJ1-2; D remains unclear. V was clipped by 2 bases and J by 1 base, with 8 bases between them. Germline V CDR1 and CDR2: GTSNPN, SVGIG (reference sequence). This CDR3 has 13 amino acids. The DNA for the CDR3 is TGTGCCTGGAGTACTGCACATAACTATGGCTACACCTTC. Its protein product is CAWSTAHNYGYTF.

The chain uses TRBV6-5 and TRBJ1-6, with D unresolved. The CDR3 is made up of 14 amino acids. From germline, CDR1 is MNHEY and CDR2 SVGAGI. V lost 0 bases and J lost 10, with 10 bases in between. In nucleotides, the CDR3 is TGTGCCAGCAGTTACTCTCGGGTCGGCTCACCCCTCCACTTT. This gives the protein CASSYSRVGSPLHF.

CDR3 in DNA: TGTGCCAGCAGGGCAGGGGGCGCGCCTAATGAAAAACTGTTTTTT. It specifies CASRAGGAPNEKLFF. This chain joins TRBV6-5 and TRBJ1-4; 8 nucleotides align to TRBD1. The CDR3 is made up of 15 amino acids. Losses at the gene ends were 6 bases for V and 3 bases for J; bases not matched to a gene: 6. Germline V gives CDR1 MNHEY, CDR2 SVGAGI.

This clone appeared once. The chain recombines TRBV20-1 with TRBJ2-1; D call uncertain. The CDR3 consists of 15 residues. Germline CDR1 and CDR2: DFQATT and SNEGSKA (reference sequence). V was shortened by 3 bases and J by 0 bases, with 12 bases between the two germline ends. CDR3 region: CSASKLRSSYNEQFF. The CDR3 nucleotides read TGCAGTGCTAGTAAGCTCAGAAGCTCCTACAATGAGCAGTTCTTC.

This chain uses TRBV7-9 with TRBJ2-5; 7 bases agree with TRBD2. The V and J ends lost 5 bases and 2 bases, in that order; junction bases with no gene match: 11. The germline gives CDR1 SEHNR, CDR2 FQNEAQ (reference sequence). The CDR3 runs 16 residues. The CDR3, as DNA: TGTGCCAGCAGCCGATCGTCGGGGGGAACACAAGAGACCCAGTACTTC. Its protein product is CASSRSSGGTQETQYF.

This sequence joins TRBV3-1 (or the pseudogene TRBV3-2) and TRBJ1-5; possibly TRBD1 for D (5 bases). This CDR3 contains 13 residues. V was cut by 4 bases and J by 5 bases, with 9 bases left in between. Germline V gives CDR1 LGHDT, CDR2 YNNKEL (reference sequence). CDR3 nucleotides: TGTGCCAGCAGCCCAAAAGGGGATCAGCCCCAGCATTTT. Protein: CASSPKGDQPQHF.

J is TRBJ2-5 and V is TRBV4-1, with 9 bases matching TRBD1. V shed 3 bases, J shed 1 base, and the junction held 6 bases outside the gene matches. The CDR3 runs to 16 residues. The germline V gene has CDR1 MGHRA and CDR2 YSYEKL. CDR3 sequence: CASSQTTGGAQETQYF. DNA for the CDR3: TGCGCCAGCAGCCAGACGACAGGGGGGGCCCAAGAGACCCAGTACTTC.